The 16 T cell receptor beta chains presented below share a single source sample, sequenced in a study of radiation and T cells in renal cell carcinoma. The time point here: baseline pretreatment blood. Treatment in this sample: 15 Gy SBRT to primary tumor, nephrectomy 4 weeks later. Clones were sequenced by immunoSEQ multiplex PCR, and TCRdb holds only the in-frame ones, with some missing. Of about 49,000 clones detected, 65% to 90% appear once; the ten largest clones hold roughly a third. The sample in question was blood, obtained from a patient whose treatment included radiotherapy and nephrectomy. All receptors come from a woman in her seventies with renal cell carcinoma.

V usage is TRBV14 and J usage is TRBJ1-1; tentatively, D is TRBD1 (5 bases). CDR3 length equals 15 residues. Trimming removed 1 base at V and 3 bases at J, with 12 bases between. The germline V gene has CDR1 SGHDN and CDR2 FVKESK. The CDR3 region is CASSQVGRGDTEAFF. CDR3 nucleotide sequence: TGTGCCAGCAGCCAAGTGGGGCGCGGGGACACTGAAGCTTTCTTT.

V gene TRBV5-1 combines with J gene TRBJ1-2; D remains ambiguous. Germline loops: CDR1 SGHRS, CDR2 YFSETQ. Trimming took off 6 bases at V and 8 bases at J, with 20 bases between the two ends. There are 14 residues in the CDR3. The DNA of the CDR3 is TGCGCCAGCACCCTAGCCGAATCCACGGGGGGCTACACCTTC. Amino acids: CASTLAESTGGYTF. The full variable domain, completed using reference TRBV5-1 and TRBJ1-2, is KAGVTQTPRYLIKTRGQQVTLSCSPISGHRSVSWYQQTPGQGLQFLFEYFSETQRNKGNFPGRFSGRQFSNSRSEMNVSTLELGDSALYLCASTLAESTGGYTFGSGTRLTVV.

This chain connects TRBV25-1 to TRBJ2-2; no definite D call. Trimming cost V 2 bases and J 7 bases, with 11 bases left between them. The CDR3 loop spans 14 amino acids. Germline CDR1 and CDR2: MGHDK and SYGVNS. This chain's CDR3 is CASSETRNDGELFF. DNA for the CDR3: TGTGCCAGCAGTGAAACCAGAAACGACGGGGAGCTGTTTTTT.

This chain links TRBV28 with TRBJ1-1; the D gene is possibly TRBD1 (6 bases). The CDR3 sequence is 13 residues long. Per germline, CDR1 MDHEN and CDR2 SYDVKM. V dropped 6 bases and J dropped 1 base, with 9 bases sitting between them. The CDR3 coding sequence is TGTGCCAGCAGCGGAGGGGGGAACACTGAAGCTTTCTTT. Protein product: CASSGGGNTEAFF.

The V gene is TRBV30, the J gene TRBJ1-5; 8 positions match TRBD1. Germline V lookup: CDR1 GTSNPN, CDR2 SVGIG (reference sequence). V shed 5 bases and J 9 bases; nucleotides not matched to a gene: 12. The CDR3 has 14 amino acids. The CDR3 DNA sequence: TGTGCCTGGGGACAGGGAGAGTATTTGGGGCCCCAGCATTTT. This translates into CAWGQGEYLGPQHF.

A word on this clone: The CDR3 carries no conserved terminal phenylalanine or tryptophan, so it likely arises from a read error. The DNA is left out, because the CDR3 cannot be placed on it with certainty; the CDR3 is given as TCRdb lists it. This chain joins TRBV7-8 and TRBJ1-6. Looked up from germline, CDR1 is SGHVS and CDR2 is FQNEAQ. From its first to its last residue, the CDR3 has 9 amino acids. The CDR3 loop reads CASSLAGCE.

The chain employs TRBV28 and TRBJ2-7; possible D gene TRBD1, 5 bases. This CDR3 is built from 15 residues. The V and J ends lost 6 bases and 3 bases respectively, with 18 bases between them. Germline V gene lookup returns CDR1 MDHEN and CDR2 SYDVKM. The CDR3 reads CASSPSFDRGYEQYF. CDR3 sequence (DNA): TGTGCCAGCAGCCCCTCGTTTGATAGGGGCTACGAGCAGTACTTC.

This clone turned up a few times. The chain couples TRBV6-5 to TRBJ1-1; 7 bases are a match to TRBD1. Per germline, CDR1 MNHEY and CDR2 SVGAGI. CDR3 length equals 13 residues. Trimming took 7 bases from V and 5 from J; bases not matched to a gene: 7. CDR3 sequence: CASNRQGGTEAFF. The DNA of the CDR3 is TGTGCCAGCAACAGACAGGGTGGAACTGAAGCTTTCTTT.

The V gene is TRBV5-1, the J gene TRBJ2-7; D gene uncertain. The length of the CDR3 is 14 residues. V was trimmed by 0 bases and J by 3 bases, leaving 10 bases between them. CDR1 is SGHRS, CDR2 YFSETQ, per germline. The CDR3 DNA reads TGCGCCAGCAGCTTGGCCGGGTCGAGCTACGAGCAGTACTTC. Its protein is CASSLAGSSYEQYF.

This clone was observed once. The chain couples TRBV5-4 to TRBJ1-2; 7 bases line up with TRBD1. V shed 4 bases and J 5 bases; nucleotides not matched to a gene: 11. Germline CDR1 and CDR2: SGHNT and YYREEE (reference sequence). The CDR3 is made up of 15 amino acids. The CDR3, as DNA: TGTGCCAGCAGCCACGAGGGGGCGGACCCTTATGGCTACACCTTC. This translates into CASSHEGADPYGYTF. The whole variable domain, remainder taken from reference TRBV5-4 and TRBJ1-2, is ETGVTQSPTHLIKTRGQQVTLRCSSQSGHNTVSWYQQALGQGPQFIFQYYREEENGRGNFPPRFSGLQFPNYSSELNVNALELDDSALYLCASSHEGADPYGYTFGSGTRLTVV.

The chain links TRBV5-1 to TRBJ2-7; 11 bases map to TRBD2. Germline V lookup: CDR1 SGHRS, CDR2 YFSETQ. The CDR3 extends over 18 amino acids. The junction had 16 bases not matched to a gene; V was cut back by 4 bases and J by 4 bases. The CDR3 DNA is TGCGCCAGCAGCCACAACTCTCTAGCGGGGGGCTCTCCGTACGAGCAGTACTTC. Its protein product is CASSHNSLAGGSPYEQYF.

V gene TRBV13 combines with J gene TRBJ2-2; weak D call: TRBD2 (6 bases). There are 15 residues in the CDR3. V dropped 10 bases and J dropped 8 bases, with 23 bases sitting between them. In germline, CDR1 is PRHDT, CDR2 FYEKMQ (reference sequence). CDR3 sequence reads: CANTVRDSSVGELFF. In DNA, the CDR3 is TGTGCCAACACCGTCCGGGACTCTTCCGTGGGGGAGCTGTTTTTT.

The chain couples TRBV5-1 to TRBJ2-7, with 8 bases matching TRBD1. This CDR3 spans 16 amino acids. V shed 0 bases, J shed 2 bases, and the junction held 7 bases outside the gene matches. CDR1 is SGHRS, CDR2 YFSETQ, per germline. For the CDR3, the DNA is TGCGCCAGCAGCTTGGACGGACAGGGCCCAACCTACGAGCAGTACTTC. Protein product: CASSLDGQGPTYEQYF.

The chain carries TRBV7-9 and TRBJ2-7; D uncertain. CDR1 and CDR2 (germline): SEHNR, FQNEAQ (reference sequence). Between the trimmed V and J ends, which lost 5 bases and 3 bases, there was a span of 14 bases. The CDR3 loop spans 14 amino acids. The CDR3 DNA reads TGTGCCAGCAGCGTATACAACGGCAACTACGAGCAGTACTTC. This encodes CASSVYNGNYEQYF. Full variable domain (missing parts from reference TRBV7-9 and TRBJ2-7): DTGVSQNPRHKITKRGQNVTFRCDPISEHNRLYWYRQTLGQGPEFLTYFQNEAQLEKSRLLSDRFSAERPKGSFSTLEIQRTEQGDSAMYLCASSVYNGNYEQYFGPGTRLTVT.

The rearrangement joins TRBV27 to TRBJ2-2; D is ambiguous. V was clipped by 0 bases and J by 5 bases, with 4 bases between them. The CDR3 consists of 13 residues. Germline V gives CDR1 MNHEY, CDR2 SMNVEV (reference sequence). The DNA of the CDR3 is TGTGCCAGCAGTTTATCGAGAACCGGGGAGCTGTTTTTT. It encodes CASSLSRTGELFF.

The chain recombines TRBV4-2 with TRBJ1-1; D is uncertain. CDR3 length equals 15 residues. Germline CDR1 and CDR2: LGHNA and YNFKEQ. With 3 bases removed from V and 3 bases from J, the gap between germline ends came to 14 bases. The DNA for the CDR3 is TGTGCCAGCAGCCAGGACTCACAGAGATACACTGAAGCTTTCTTT. Amino acid sequence: CASSQDSQRYTEAFF.